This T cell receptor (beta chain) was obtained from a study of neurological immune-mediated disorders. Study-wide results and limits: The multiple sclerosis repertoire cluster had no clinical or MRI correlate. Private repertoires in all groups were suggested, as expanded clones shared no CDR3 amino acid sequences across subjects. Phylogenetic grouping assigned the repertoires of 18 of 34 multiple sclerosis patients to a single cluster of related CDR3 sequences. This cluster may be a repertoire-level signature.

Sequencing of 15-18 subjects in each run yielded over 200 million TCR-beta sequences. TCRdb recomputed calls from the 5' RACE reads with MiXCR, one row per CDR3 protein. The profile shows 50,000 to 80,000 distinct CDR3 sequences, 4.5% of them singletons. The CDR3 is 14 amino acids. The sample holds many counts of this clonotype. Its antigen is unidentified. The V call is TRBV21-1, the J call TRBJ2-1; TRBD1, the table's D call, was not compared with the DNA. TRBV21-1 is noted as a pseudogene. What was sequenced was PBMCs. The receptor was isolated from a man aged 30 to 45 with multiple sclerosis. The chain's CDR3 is CASSCRDRENEQFF. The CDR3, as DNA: TGTGCCAGCAGCTGCCGGGACAGAGAGAATGAGCAGTTCTTC.